Below, 21 T cell receptor beta chains from the same sample are listed, as sequenced in a study of cytomegalovirus exposure and HLA in healthy donors. The PCR made use of 60 Vbeta and 13 Jbeta primers. Profiling relied on immunoSEQ multiplex PCR, and the TCRdb table lists in-frame clones only, not all of them. The sample includes 130,000 or so clones, 66% of them seen just once. The sample consisted of PBMCs. The receptors shown here come from a woman aged 60 to 75 in good health and CMV-seronegative.

This sequence joins TRBV27 and TRBJ1-2; 7 bases map to TRBD1. This CDR3 region has 15 residues. From germline, CDR1 is MNHEY and CDR2 SMNVEV (reference sequence). The ends lost 3 bases at V and 5 bases at J; junction bases unmatched: 9. CDR3 region: CASSFLTGSGYGYTF. The CDR3 DNA follows: TGTGCCAGCAGTTTCCTGACAGGGAGCGGGTATGGCTACACCTTC.

In nucleotides, the CDR3 is TGCGCCAGCAGCTTGGTCGGGACGAACACCGGGGAGCTGTTTTTT. Amino acids: CASSLVGTNTGELFF. V is TRBV5-1 and J is TRBJ2-2, with TRBD2 as a possible D gene (5 bases). Germline loops: CDR1 SGHRS, CDR2 YFSETQ. The CDR3 spans 15 residues. V lost 0 bases and J lost 0, with 6 bases in between. Together with reference TRBV5-1 and TRBJ2-2, the CDR3 gives the full variable domain: KAGVTQTPRYLIKTRGQQVTLSCSPISGHRSVSWYQQTPGQGLQFLFEYFSETQRNKGNFPGRFSGRQFSNSRSEMNVSTLELGDSALYLCASSLVGTNTGELFFGEGSRLTVL.

The rearrangement links TRBV5-1 to TRBJ2-1, with 12 bases identical to TRBD1. Germline V gene sequence: CDR1 SGHRS, CDR2 YFSETQ. The CDR3 contains 15 residues. V was pared by 4 bases and J by 7 bases, with 6 bases of the junction left unmatched. CDR3 protein: CASSDGTGGLNEQFF. The CDR3 DNA sequence: TGCGCCAGCAGCGACGGGACAGGGGGCTTGAATGAGCAGTTCTTC.

This rearrangement joins TRBV19 to TRBJ2-4; 7 bases match TRBD1. This CDR3 region has 20 residues. CDR1 and CDR2 (germline): LNHDA, SQIVND (reference sequence). Trimming took 0 bases from V and 0 from J; bases not matched to a gene: 14. The CDR3 DNA follows: TGTGCCAGTAGTATAGATCGGAAGGAGCCGGGACAGAGAGCCAAAAACATTCAGTACTTC. Translation: CASSIDRKEPGQRAKNIQYF.

Here the CDR3 reads CASSFSASGYEQYF. CDR3 DNA: TGTGCCAGCAGCTTTAGCGCTAGCGGCTACGAGCAGTACTTC. This sequence joins TRBV7-2 and TRBJ2-7; 7 nucleotides line up with TRBD2. The trim removed 3 bases at V and 3 bases at J, leaving 5 bases unmatched. The germline V gene has CDR1 SGHTA and CDR2 FQGNSA. CDR3 size: 14 residues.

The rearrangement links TRBV7-3 to TRBJ2-5, with 12 bases lining up with TRBD2. Looked up from germline, CDR1 is SGHTA and CDR2 is FQGTGA. Trimming cost V 5 bases and J 5 bases; bases outside gene matches: 3. CDR3 length equals 14 residues. Here the CDR3 reads CASSRGLAGETQYF. CDR3 nucleotides: TGTGCCAGCAGCCGCGGACTAGCGGGGGAGACCCAGTACTTC.

CDR3 region: CASSAQGGYGYTF. The CDR3 DNA reads TGTGCCAGCAGTGCCCAGGGGGGCTATGGCTACACCTTC. The rearrangement joins TRBV6-1 to TRBJ1-2, with TRBD1 identical over 7 bases. V dropped 4 bases and J dropped 4; count of bases not matched to a gene: 3. There are 13 residues in the CDR3. CDR1 is MNHNS, CDR2 SASEGT, per germline.

This clone showed up just a few times. The chain recombines TRBV7-6 with TRBJ1-2; TRBD1 might be the D (6 bases). Germline lookup yields CDR1 SGHVS and CDR2 FNYEAQ. The CDR3 runs to 13 residues. V was clipped by 5 bases and J by 2 bases, with 9 bases between them. This CDR3 reads CASSHRVNYGYTF. CDR3 coding DNA: TGTGCCAGCAGCCACAGGGTAAACTATGGCTACACCTTC.

V and J are TRBV5-6 and TRBJ1-2; D may be TRBD1 (5 bases). This CDR3 region has 15 residues. Germline V gives CDR1 SGHDT, CDR2 YYEEEE. With 0 bases removed from V and 8 bases from J, the gap between germline ends came to 17 bases. The CDR3 here is CASSLAGTEGLGYTF. The DNA for the CDR3 is TGTGCCAGCAGCTTGGCGGGGACTGAAGGCTTAGGCTACACCTTC.

This clone was detected only once. The rearrangement links TRBV27 to TRBJ2-3; 13 nucleotides align to TRBD2. V lost 6 bases, J lost 8 bases, and 17 bases stayed unmatched. The CDR3 contains 18 residues. Per the germline V gene, CDR1 is MNHEY and CDR2 is SMNVEV (reference sequence). The CDR3, as DNA: TGTGCCAGCAGACCCCACCATGCGGGACTAGCGGGACCAGGTACGCAGTATTTT. As protein: CASRPHHAGLAGPGTQYF.

The chain uses TRBV6-1 and TRBJ1-1; tentative D call: TRBD1 (5 bases). The CDR3 is 17 amino acids. The germline CDR1 and CDR2 sequences are MNHNS and SASEGT. V was clipped by 4 bases and J by 0 bases, with 18 bases between them. CDR3 sequence (DNA): TGTGCCAGCAGTGCCCCCAACCGGGGGTACATGAACACTGAAGCTTTCTTT. Protein: CASSAPNRGYMNTEAFF.

The chain links TRBV7-3 to TRBJ2-5; 9 nucleotides align to TRBD2. CDR3 size: 15 residues. J lost 1 base, V lost 0 bases, and 0 bases had no gene match. The germline V gene encodes CDR1 SGHTA and CDR2 FQGTGA. CDR3 loop: CASSLTSGGQETQYF. CDR3 bases: TGTGCCAGCAGCTTAACTAGCGGGGGCCAAGAGACCCAGTACTTC.

V gene TRBV7-6 combines with J gene TRBJ2-2, with D uncertain. Germline values: CDR1 SGHVS, CDR2 FNYEAQ. The CDR3 is made up of 14 amino acids. With 1 base removed from V and 6 bases from J, the gap between germline ends came to 9 bases. The CDR3 sequence: CASSLGGGSGELFF. Here the CDR3 DNA reads TGTGCCAGCAGCTTAGGAGGTGGTTCCGGGGAGCTGTTTTTT.

The chain joins TRBV14 to TRBJ1-4; D is possibly TRBD1 (6 bases). The germline gives CDR1 SGHDN, CDR2 FVKESK. Trimming stripped 0 bases from V and 7 bases from J, with 15 bases between. The CDR3 extends over 16 amino acids. CDR3 loop: CASSQELWGQGEKLFF. As DNA, the CDR3 is TGTGCCAGCAGCCAAGAACTGTGGGGGCAGGGTGAAAAACTGTTTTTT.

This clone was found a few times. CDR3 region: CASSLPSGVPEAFF. In DNA, the CDR3 is TGCGCCAGCAGCTTGCCGTCAGGGGTCCCTGAAGCTTTCTTT. V and J are TRBV5-1 and TRBJ1-1; D is perhaps TRBD1 (6 bases). CDR3 length: 14 amino acids. Germline V gives CDR1 SGHRS, CDR2 YFSETQ. V was cut by 1 base and J by 6 bases, with 13 bases left in between.

This chain connects TRBV7-9 to TRBJ1-1, with TRBD1 as a possible D gene (6 bases). The CDR3 consists of 15 residues. V was clipped by 6 bases and J by 3 bases, with 17 bases between them. Per the germline V gene, CDR1 is SEHNR and CDR2 is FQNEAQ (reference sequence). The CDR3 is CASSFSGVRDTEAFF. The CDR3 DNA follows: TGTGCCAGCAGTTTTTCAGGGGTTAGGGACACTGAAGCTTTCTTT.

V and J are TRBV4-1 and TRBJ2-1; D may be TRBD1 (6 bases). Germline values: CDR1 MGHRA, CDR2 YSYEKL. The CDR3 sequence is 17 residues long. V was trimmed by 0 bases and J by 0 bases, leaving 12 bases between them. The CDR3, as DNA: TGCGCCAGCAGCCAAGATGTCAGGGGAAGCTCCTACAATGAGCAGTTCTTC. As protein: CASSQDVRGSSYNEQFF.

The V gene is TRBV6-5, the J gene TRBJ2-7; 7 bases line up with TRBD1. J was trimmed by 0 bases and V by 9 bases; bases with no gene match: 2. CDR1 and CDR2 (germline): MNHEY, SVGAGI. The CDR3 runs 12 residues. The CDR3 here is CARGTASYEQYF. Here the CDR3 DNA reads TGTGCCAGGGGGACAGCCTCCTACGAGCAGTACTTC.

This chain joins TRBV4-1 and TRBJ1-2; D is ambiguous. Deletions cut 1 base from V and 7 bases from J, with 19 bases between. Germline CDR1 reads MGHRA; CDR2 reads YSYEKL. The CDR3 totals 16 residues. CDR3 sequence (DNA): TGCGCCAGCAGCCAAGCCTCCACAGCCGTACGTGCTGGCTACACCTTC. This gives the protein CASSQASTAVRAGYTF.

The J gene is TRBJ2-1, the V gene TRBV7-8; no firm D call. Germline CDR1 is SGHVS and CDR2 is FQNEAQ. This CDR3 is 13 amino acids long. The germline V and J ends were trimmed by 0 bases and 13 bases, with 13 bases remaining between them. CDR3 sequence: CASSLAVGRPQFF. In DNA, the CDR3 is TGTGCCAGCAGCTTAGCGGTGGGCAGGCCTCAGTTCTTC.

V gene TRBV5-1 combines with J gene TRBJ1-1, with D possibly matching TRBD1 (6 bases). Germline V gene lookup returns CDR1 SGHRS and CDR2 YFSETQ. Trimming took 0 bases from V and 10 from J, leaving 25 bases between them. This CDR3 region has 17 residues. Here the CDR3 reads CASSLGITQGPERGAFF. The CDR3 DNA sequence: TGCGCCAGCAGCTTGGGGATTACCCAGGGGCCCGAACGAGGAGCTTTCTTT.